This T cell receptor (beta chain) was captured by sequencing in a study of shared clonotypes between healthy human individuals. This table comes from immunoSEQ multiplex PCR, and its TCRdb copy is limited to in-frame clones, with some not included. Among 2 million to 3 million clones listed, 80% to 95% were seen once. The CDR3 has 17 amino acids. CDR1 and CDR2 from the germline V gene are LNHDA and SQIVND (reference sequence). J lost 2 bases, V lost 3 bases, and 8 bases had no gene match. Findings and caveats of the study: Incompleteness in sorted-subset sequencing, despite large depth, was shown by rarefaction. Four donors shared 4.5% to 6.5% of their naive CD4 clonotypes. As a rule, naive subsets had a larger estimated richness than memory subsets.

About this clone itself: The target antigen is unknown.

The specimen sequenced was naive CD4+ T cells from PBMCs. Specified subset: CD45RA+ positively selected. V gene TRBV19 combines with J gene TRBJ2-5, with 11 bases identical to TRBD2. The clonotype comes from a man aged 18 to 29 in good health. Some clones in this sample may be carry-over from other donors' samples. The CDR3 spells CASSMRQRLAGQETQYF. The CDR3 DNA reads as TGTGCCAGTAGTATGCGGCAAAGACTAGCGGGGCAAGAGACCCAGTACTTC.